Listed below are T cell receptor beta chains from one sample, sequenced in a study of T-cell reconstitution after alpha-beta-depleted transplantation in children. TCRdb re-called the PCR reads through MiXCR, storing one row per CDR3 protein. The sample records 190,000 or so distinct CDR3 sequences, roughly 6.8% being singletons. The sequencing used PBMCs from the stem cell graft donor, collected from the stem cell graft. These TCRs come from a human donor who donated a stem cell graft to a child with Wiskott-Aldrich syndrome. Both conserved end residues are part of each CDR3. D genes are given only for firm matches. Clone sizes are given selectively: once, few, many, or a class where the clone is expanded.

CDR3nt	CDR3aa	j_gene	d_gene	v_gene	abundance
TGTGCCAGCAGTTTAAAGCCCGTCGTAGAGCAGTACTTC	CASSLKPVVEQYF	TRBJ2-7	-	TRBV12-3/TRBV12-4	many
TGCGCCAGCAGCATCTACAGGGGGCGTCAAGGCACAGATACGCAGTATTTT	CASSIYRGRQGTDTQYF	TRBJ2-3	TRBD1	TRBV5-1	many
TGCGCCAGCAGCTTGGTAGGGGGCGGGAATGAGCAGTTCTTC	CASSLVGGGNEQFF	TRBJ2-1	TRBD1	TRBV5-1	many
TGTGCCAGCAGGGGACATTTAAACACTGAAGCTTTCTTT	CASRGHLNTEAFF	TRBJ1-1	-	TRBV25-1	many
TGTGCCAGCACCCGGGCCCTGATTGGCGATGAGCAGTTCTTC	CASTRALIGDEQFF	TRBJ2-1	-	TRBV12-3/TRBV12-4	many
TGTGCCAGCAGCTATATAGACAGAAAGCCCGAGCAGTTCTTC	CASSYIDRKPEQFF	TRBJ2-1	-	TRBV12-3/TRBV12-4	few
TGTGCCAGCAGTGAAACGCCTGAAGTTCTGGCTGGGGCCAACGTCCTGACTTTC	CASSETPEVLAGANVLTF	TRBJ2-6	-	TRBV2	-
TGTGCCATCAACGAGCGCACCGGGACTAGCGGGAGAGATACGCAGTATTTT	CAINERTGTSGRDTQYF	TRBJ2-3	TRBD2	TRBV10-3	many
TGTGCCAGCAGTCCCCGGACAGGCTACACCGGGGAGCTGTTTTTT	CASSPRTGYTGELFF	TRBJ2-2	TRBD1	TRBV6-1	many
TGTGCCACCAGTGATATGGCGGCTCCTTCCTACAATGAGCAGTTCTTC	CATSDMAAPSYNEQFF	TRBJ2-1	-	TRBV24-1	many
TGTGCCAGCAGCTTAGCAACGGGGGGCGAAGATACGCAGTATTTT	CASSLATGGEDTQYF	TRBJ2-3	-	TRBV7-8	-
TGCAGCGTTGATAGGCAAAACTCCTACAATGAGCAGTTCTTC	CSVDRQNSYNEQFF	TRBJ2-1	-	TRBV29-1	many
TGTGCCAGCAGTTACGGGCTAGCGGGGCTGAGCTCCTACAATGAGCAGTTCTTC	CASSYGLAGLSSYNEQFF	TRBJ2-1	TRBD2	TRBV6-2/TRBV6-3	many
TGTGCCAGCAGGGATGGAGTATATACTGAAGCTTTCTTT	CASRDGVYTEAFF	TRBJ1-1	-	TRBV12-3/TRBV12-4	many
TGTGCCAGCAGTTCCCGAAGGGCTGGAAACACTGAAGCTTTCTTT	CASSSRRAGNTEAFF	TRBJ1-1	-	TRBV6-2/TRBV6-3	-
TGCGCCAGCAGACCACAGGGGACCGGGGAGCTGTTTTTT	CASRPQGTGELFF	TRBJ2-2	TRBD1	TRBV10-1	many
TGTGCCAGCAGCTTAGTGGCAGGGAGATGGAGCACAGATACGCAGTATTTT	CASSLVAGRWSTDTQYF	TRBJ2-3	-	TRBV11-1	few
TGTGCCAGCAGCTTGAGGATTTACGAGCAGTACTTC	CASSLRIYEQYF	TRBJ2-7	-	TRBV11-2	-
TGTGCCAGCAGCGAAGGGACTAGCGGGGGTGGATCCTACAATGAGCAGTTCTTC	CASSEGTSGGGSYNEQFF	TRBJ2-1	TRBD2	TRBV11-2	many
TGTGCCAGCAGTTCTCGGGGCGGAGAAAAACTGTTTTTT	CASSSRGGEKLFF	TRBJ1-4	-	TRBV12-3/TRBV12-4	many
TGCGCCAGCAGTTATCTTCCGGGAGGTGAAGCCCAGCATTTT	CASSYLPGGEAQHF	TRBJ1-5	-	TRBV5-1	-
TGTGCCACCAGTGATTTGGGGCAGCAGAACACCGGGGAGCTGTTTTTT	CATSDLGQQNTGELFF	TRBJ2-2	-	TRBV24-1	many
TGCGCCAGCAGCCCAGGCTTTGGGGGGACGACCGGGGAGCTGTTTTTT	CASSPGFGGTTGELFF	TRBJ2-2	-	TRBV5-1	many
TGTGCCAGCAGCTCCTCGACGGACGGGGAGCTGTTTTTT	CASSSSTDGELFF	TRBJ2-2	-	TRBV7-8	few
TGCAGTGCTCTTCAGGGGACAGGGAGCTACGAGCAGTACTTC	CSALQGTGSYEQYF	TRBJ2-7	TRBD1	TRBV20-1	many
TGCGCCAGCAGCTTGGACAGGGGGCATGGTGAAGCTTTCTTT	CASSLDRGHGEAFF	TRBJ1-1	TRBD1	TRBV5-1	-
TGTGCCACCAGTGACCCTACTAGCGGGAGTGACAATGAGCAGTTCTTC	CATSDPTSGSDNEQFF	TRBJ2-1	TRBD2	TRBV24-1	many
TGTGCCAGCAGTTTAACCGGCGGGGGGCTCGAAAGGTACTTC	CASSLTGGGLERYF	TRBJ2-7	TRBD2	TRBV12-3/TRBV12-4	many
TGCGCCAGCGGGGTGAACGCGAACACCGGGGAGCTGTTTTTT	CASGVNANTGELFF	TRBJ2-2	-	TRBV5-1	many
TGTGCCACCAGCAGATTGGGACTAGCCTCCTACAATGAGCAGTTCTTC	CATSRLGLASYNEQFF	TRBJ2-1	TRBD2	TRBV15	-
TGCAGTGCCAAAGGGGACGGCAATCAGCCCCAGCATTTT	CSAKGDGNQPQHF	TRBJ1-5	-	TRBV20-1	few
TGTGCCAGCAGCTTGAGAGACAGTCCCGGGGAGCTGTTTTTT	CASSLRDSPGELFF	TRBJ2-2	-	TRBV7-9	-
TGTGCCAGCAGCTTACCCCTATCGGCTAGCGGGAGGATGTTCTTC	CASSLPLSASGRMFF	TRBJ2-1	TRBD2	TRBV7-9	many
TGTGCCAGCAGCTCAGAGGGGGCTGGGGCCAACGTCCTGACTTTC	CASSSEGAGANVLTF	TRBJ2-6	-	TRBV7-9	many
TGCAGCGTTGAAAGACGAAACGGCTACACCTTC	CSVERRNGYTF	TRBJ1-2	-	TRBV29-1	many
TGCAGTGCTGCAGACCGGACTAGCAGAAGCACAGATACGCAGTATTTT	CSAADRTSRSTDTQYF	TRBJ2-3	TRBD2	TRBV20-1	many
TGTGCCAGCATTTCAGGGGACAGGGGTGGTGAAAAACTGTTTTTT	CASISGDRGGEKLFF	TRBJ1-4	TRBD1	TRBV28	few
TGTGCCAGCAGCCAAGATGATGGCAGGGGAACTGAAGCTTTCTTT	CASSQDDGRGTEAFF	TRBJ1-1	-	TRBV4-2	few
TGCGCCAGCAGCTTGTCTAGCGGGTCCTACAATGAGCAGTTCTTC	CASSLSSGSYNEQFF	TRBJ2-1	TRBD2	TRBV5-1	-
TGCAGTGCTAGAGAGCCCGTGGGCTGGGTCCTGACTTTC	CSAREPVGWVLTF	TRBJ2-6	-	TRBV20-1	many
TGTGCCAGCAGTTACGGGCAAACCTACGAGCAGTACTTC	CASSYGQTYEQYF	TRBJ2-7	-	TRBV6-2/TRBV6-3	many
TGTGCCAGCTCCCCCAACAGAGGCACTGAAGCTTTCTTT	CASSPNRGTEAFF	TRBJ1-1	-	TRBV18	many
TGTGCCAGCAGTTTTAGATTAGCGGGGTTATCCTACGAGCAGTACTTC	CASSFRLAGLSYEQYF	TRBJ2-7	TRBD2	TRBV28	-
TGTGCCAGCAGTCCCGGGACAGGGGGCCACCAGCCCCAGCATTTT	CASSPGTGGHQPQHF	TRBJ1-5	TRBD1	TRBV6-4	many
TGCGCCAGCAGCTCCAGGGTGTTAGGCAGGAATGAGCAGTTCTTC	CASSSRVLGRNEQFF	TRBJ2-1	-	TRBV5-1	many
TGTGCCAGCAGCCAGGGGGGCGGGTCGGGCGCGCAGTATTTT	CASSQGGGSGAQYF	TRBJ2-3	-	TRBV11-2	many
TGCAGCGTTGAAACAGGGTCCAAAAACATTCAGTACTTC	CSVETGSKNIQYF	TRBJ2-4	-	TRBV29-1	many
TGTGCCACCTCACAGGGGGCTCTTTCCTACGAGCAGTACTTC	CATSQGALSYEQYF	TRBJ2-7	TRBD1	TRBV15	many
TGCAGCGTCTCCGGGACGGGTAATGAAAAACTGTTTTTT	CSVSGTGNEKLFF	TRBJ1-4	-	TRBV29-1	-
TGTGCCAGCAGGGATATCGGACAGGGAATCTCTGGGGCCAACGTCCTGACTTTC	CASRDIGQGISGANVLTF	TRBJ2-6	TRBD1	TRBV2	once
TGTGCCACCAGCAGAGAATTACGGGGATATGGCTACACCTTC	CATSRELRGYGYTF	TRBJ1-2	-	TRBV15	many
TGTGCCATCAGTGAGTCGAGCGGGGGATACAATGAGCAGTTCTTC	CAISESSGGYNEQFF	TRBJ2-1	TRBD2	TRBV10-3	many
TGTGCCACCAGCAGCTTGGGACAGATCTCTGGAAACACCATATATTTT	CATSSLGQISGNTIYF	TRBJ1-3	TRBD1	TRBV15	many
TGTGCCAGCAGCTTAGGGGCAACCTACGAGCAGTACTTC	CASSLGATYEQYF	TRBJ2-7	-	TRBV13	many
TGTGCCTGGAGTTTGGGGGAGTACGAGCAGTACTTC	CAWSLGEYEQYF	TRBJ2-7	-	TRBV30	few
TGTGCCAGCTCACCACAGGGAATAGATACGCAGTATTTT	CASSPQGIDTQYF	TRBJ2-3	-	TRBV18	-
TGCAGTGCCCGGACAGGGAACACTGAAGCTTTCTTT	CSARTGNTEAFF	TRBJ1-1	TRBD1	TRBV20-1	many